Below are 28 T cell receptor beta chains sequenced from a single sample in a study of cytomegalovirus exposure and HLA in healthy donors. The study ran its PCR with 60 Vbeta and 13 Jbeta primers. Sequenced by immunoSEQ multiplex PCR; TCRdb stores in-frame clones only, minus some. The repertoire holds some 200,000 clones, with 80% to 90% as singletons. The sample consisted of PBMCs. These receptors originate from a woman between 18 and 29 years old in good health and CMV-seronegative.

This chain connects TRBV4-3 to TRBJ2-7; no clear D gene. The CDR3 length is 14 residues. V lost 0 bases, J lost 2 bases, and 8 bases lay in between. Germline CDR1 and CDR2: LGHNA and YSLEER. The CDR3 spells CASSQDMSTYEQYF. CDR3 coding DNA: TGCGCCAGCAGCCAAGATATGAGTACCTACGAGCAGTACTTC.

The chain uses TRBV2 and TRBJ1-2; D perhaps matches TRBD1 (6 bases). The V gene lost 8 bases and the J gene lost 5 bases, with 12 bases spanning the gap. CDR3 length: 12 residues. The germline gives CDR1 SNHLY, CDR2 FYNNEI. CDR3: CASSAGDYGYTF. The CDR3, as DNA: TGTGCCAGCTCTGCAGGGGATTATGGCTACACCTTC.

This clone was detected only once. J is TRBJ1-1 and V is TRBV19; D remains ambiguous. The CDR3 extends over 14 amino acids. V dropped 1 base and J dropped 3 bases, with 9 bases sitting between them. Germline CDR1 reads LNHDA; CDR2 reads SQIVND (reference sequence). The CDR3 loop reads CASSIGSRDTEAFF. The DNA of the CDR3 is TGTGCCAGTAGTATAGGGTCCCGGGACACTGAAGCTTTCTTT.

This chain uses TRBV19 with TRBJ2-2, with unresolved D. This CDR3 has 12 residues. Germline CDR1 reads LNHDA; CDR2 reads SQIVND (reference sequence). V lost 4 bases and J 7 bases, leaving 7 bases between the germline ends. The chain's CDR3 is CASSRRNGELFF. CDR3 nucleotides: TGTGCCAGTAGTAGGCGGAACGGGGAGCTGTTTTTT. Using reference TRBV19 and TRBJ2-2 for the parts outside the CDR3, the full variable domain is DGGITQSPKYLFRKEGQNVTLSCEQNLNHDAMYWYRQDPGQGLRLIYYSQIVNDFQKGDIAEGYSVSREKKESFPLTVTSAQKNPTAFYLCASSRRNGELFFGEGSRLTVL.

The J gene is TRBJ1-5, the V gene TRBV11-2; D remains ambiguous. This CDR3 comprises 17 residues. Germline CDR1 is SGHAT and CDR2 is FQNNGV. The V and J ends lost 0 bases and 0 bases respectively, with 12 bases between them. The CDR3 sequence is CASSLEPSGYSNQPQHF. In DNA, the CDR3 is TGTGCCAGCAGCTTAGAGCCGAGCGGATATAGCAATCAGCCCCAGCATTTT.

CDR3: CASSKLWGRQETQYF. The CDR3, as DNA: TGTGCCAGCAGTAAACTCTGGGGCAGGCAAGAGACCCAGTACTTC. The chain carries TRBV27 and TRBJ2-5, with D possibly being TRBD1 (5 bases). This CDR3 spans 15 amino acids. Trimming shortened V by 5 bases and J by 2 bases, and 15 bases separated the two germline ends. The germline V gene encodes CDR1 MNHEY and CDR2 SMNVEV (reference sequence).

The rearrangement links TRBV6-6 to TRBJ2-4; D possibly corresponds to TRBD2 (6 bases). Germline V gene data show CDR1 as MNHNY and CDR2 as SVGAGI (reference sequence). The V gene lost 5 bases and the J gene lost 0 bases, with 8 bases spanning the gap. The CDR3 runs 14 residues. CDR3 region: CASSPGLAKNIQYF. The CDR3 DNA reads TGTGCCAGCAGTCCGGGACTAGCCAAAAACATTCAGTACTTC.

The CDR3 coding sequence is TGTGCCAGCAGCTCTACCCCGTACAATGAGCAGTTCTTC. Its protein is CASSSTPYNEQFF. V usage is TRBV7-2 and J usage is TRBJ2-1; no reliable D call. CDR1 SGHTA and CDR2 FQGNSA come from the germline V gene. V dropped 4 bases and J dropped 4 bases, with 8 bases sitting between them. CDR3 size: 13 residues.

The chain carries TRBV5-8 and TRBJ2-7, with 8 positions matching TRBD2. Trimming took 0 bases from V and 2 from J; bases not matched to a gene: 7. This CDR3 has 16 residues. Germline loops: CDR1 SGHTS, CDR2 YDEGEE. CDR3 sequence reads: CASSLEAGVVAYEQYF. CDR3 nucleotide sequence: TGTGCCAGCAGCTTGGAAGCGGGAGTGGTTGCCTACGAGCAGTACTTC.

The J gene is TRBJ1-1, the V gene TRBV30; TRBD1 agrees at 10 bases. There are 15 residues in the CDR3. Germline lookup yields CDR1 GTSNPN and CDR2 SVGIG (reference sequence). V shed 3 bases and J 4 bases; nucleotides not matched to a gene: 8. The CDR3 spells CAWSGRQGASTEAFF. CDR3 in DNA: TGTGCCTGGAGCGGGCGACAGGGGGCGAGCACTGAAGCTTTCTTT.

The chain recombines TRBV7-2 with TRBJ1-4; maybe TRBD1 (6 bases). This CDR3 is 15 amino acids long. Germline V gene data show CDR1 as SGHTA and CDR2 as FQGNSA. V lost 1 base and J lost 3, with 9 bases in between. DNA of the CDR3: TGTGCCAGCAGCTTAGAGCAGGGGTCTAATGAAAAACTGTTTTTT. Protein product: CASSLEQGSNEKLFF.

The V gene is TRBV29-1, the J gene TRBJ2-1; D not certain. The CDR3 runs 13 residues. Trimming removed 5 bases from V and 0 bases from J, with 8 bases in between. CDR1 is SQVTM, CDR2 ANQGSEA, per germline. The chain's CDR3 is CSVSWSSYNEQFF. In DNA, the CDR3 is TGCAGCGTTAGCTGGAGCTCCTACAATGAGCAGTTCTTC.

V usage is TRBV19 and J usage is TRBJ2-7; 7 positions match TRBD1. With 4 bases clipped from V and 2 bases from J, the junction kept 5 bases outside the gene matches. The CDR3 is 14 amino acids. The germline gives CDR1 LNHDA, CDR2 SQIVND (reference sequence). The CDR3 region has the DNA TGTGCCAGTAGTAAGGGACAGTCCACCTACGAGCAGTACTTC. Translation: CASSKGQSTYEQYF.

This rearrangement joins TRBV9 to TRBJ2-3; no firm D call. The CDR3 sequence is 17 residues long. The germline V and J ends were trimmed by 0 bases and 0 bases, with 14 bases remaining between them. The V gene's germline CDR1 is SGDLS and CDR2 YYNGEE. The CDR3 DNA sequence: TGTGCCAGCAGCGTAGCTCGGTTGACAACTAGCACAGATACGCAGTATTTT. Amino acids: CASSVARLTTSTDTQYF.

The DNA of the CDR3 is TGCGCCAGCAGCTTCGAAGGGGGCCCAATAAACATTCAGTACTTC. Its protein is CASSFEGGPINIQYF. This chain links TRBV5-1 with TRBJ2-4, with TRBD1 identical over 7 bases. Per germline, CDR1 SGHRS and CDR2 YFSETQ. V shed 2 bases, J shed 6 bases, and the junction held 8 bases outside the gene matches. This CDR3 has 15 amino acids.

The chain carries TRBV7-2 and TRBJ2-7, with D uncertain. V lost 5 bases and J 0 bases, leaving 17 bases between the germline ends. The CDR3 totals 16 residues. In germline, CDR1 is SGHTA, CDR2 FQGNSA. The CDR3 protein is CASSTPGRQSSYEQYF. The CDR3, as DNA: TGTGCCAGCAGCACCCCAGGCAGGCAGAGCTCCTACGAGCAGTACTTC. The variable domain in full, completed from reference TRBV7-2 and TRBJ2-7, reads GAGVSQSPSNKVTEKGKDVELRCDPISGHTALYWYRQSLGQGLEFLIYFQGNSAPDKSGLPSDRFSAERTGGSVSTLTIQRTQQEDSAVYLCASSTPGRQSSYEQYFGPGTRLTVT.

V and J are TRBV7-2 and TRBJ1-2, with 8 bases aligning to TRBD1. Germline V gene data show CDR1 as SGHTA and CDR2 as FQGNSA. There are 13 residues in the CDR3. V lost 5 bases, J lost 11 bases, and 10 bases stayed unmatched. The CDR3 spells CASSRFDRGAYTF. CDR3 nucleotide sequence: TGTGCCAGCAGCCGCTTCGACAGGGGTGCGTACACCTTC.

Of note for this clone: Other nucleotide sequences in the sample specify the same CDR3. The V call is TRBV6-5, the J call TRBJ2-1, with 11 bases that match TRBD2. This CDR3 comprises 13 residues. After removal of 6 bases from V and 6 bases from J, the junction contained 1 base not matched to a gene. The germline V gene encodes CDR1 MNHEY and CDR2 SVGAGI. The CDR3 loop reads CASRLAGGNEQFF. Here the CDR3 DNA reads TGTGCCAGCAGGCTAGCGGGGGGCAATGAGCAGTTCTTC.

V gene TRBV6-5 combines with J gene TRBJ2-7; TRBD1 agrees at 7 bases. V lost 7 bases, J lost 3 bases, and 3 bases stayed unmatched. This CDR3 spans 12 amino acids. Germline V gene lookup returns CDR1 MNHEY and CDR2 SVGAGI. In DNA form, the CDR3 reads TGTGCCAGCAAGGCAGGGGGCTACGAGCAGTACTTC. This encodes CASKAGGYEQYF.

This chain uses TRBV10-3 with TRBJ2-7, with a weak D call TRBD1 (5 bases). Germline CDR1 reads ENHRY; CDR2 reads SYGVKD. V lost 0 bases, J lost 3 bases, and 12 bases lay in between. The CDR3 runs 15 residues. The CDR3 reads CAISESEVGRYEQYF. CDR3 DNA sequence: TGTGCCATCAGTGAGTCTGAGGTGGGGCGCTACGAGCAGTACTTC.

The chain carries TRBV4-1 and TRBJ2-7; 8 bases fit TRBD1. Germline V CDR1 and CDR2: MGHRA, YSYEKL. This CDR3 has 16 amino acids. With 4 bases clipped from V and 2 bases from J, the junction kept 10 bases outside the gene matches. As DNA, the CDR3 is TGCGCCAGCAGCCGCTTGTCCGGGACAGGCACCTACGAGCAGTACTTC. Amino acid sequence: CASSRLSGTGTYEQYF.

The genes are TRBV2 and TRBJ2-5; 8 nucleotides align to TRBD2. The CDR3 spans 17 residues. Looked up from germline, CDR1 is SNHLY and CDR2 is FYNNEI. Losses at the gene ends were 1 base for V and 0 bases for J; bases not matched to a gene: 7. The CDR3 DNA reads as TGTGCCAGCAGTGAAGGAGGAGGCGGGGGGAACCAAGAGACCCAGTACTTC. Translating gives CASSEGGGGGNQETQYF.

This clone appeared a single time. J is TRBJ2-1 and V is TRBV11-3, with D maybe TRBD2 (6 bases). Trimming cost V 5 bases and J 4 bases, with 15 bases left between them. This CDR3 region has 15 residues. Germline V gene sequence: CDR1 SGHNT, CDR2 YENEEA. DNA of the CDR3: TGTGCCAGCAGCCCACTCCGCGCGGGATACAATGAGCAGTTCTTC. As protein: CASSPLRAGYNEQFF.

This clone occurred once. V is TRBV7-9 and J is TRBJ1-2, with D possibly TRBD1 on 6 matching bases. V lost 6 bases and J 5 bases, leaving 16 bases between the germline ends. The CDR3 is 14 residues long. Germline loops: CDR1 SEHNR, CDR2 FQNEAQ (reference sequence). CDR3 coding DNA: TGTGCCAGCAGTCCGGACAGAACTCTATATGGCTACACCTTC. The encoded protein is CASSPDRTLYGYTF.

The V and J genes are TRBV9 and TRBJ2-5; 8 bases align to TRBD1. The CDR3 loop spans 14 amino acids. In germline, CDR1 is SGDLS, CDR2 YYNGEE. The trim removed 0 bases at V and 3 bases at J, leaving 1 base unmatched. Here the CDR3 reads CASSVGDRKETQYF. DNA of the CDR3: TGTGCCAGCAGCGTAGGGGACAGGAAAGAGACCCAGTACTTC.

This clone appeared once. The chain is built from TRBV4-3 and TRBJ2-1; TRBD2 matches at 15 bases. Germline trimming cut 4 bases from V and 8 bases from J; bases unmatched to any gene: 12. This CDR3 has 18 amino acids. CDR1 is LGHNA and CDR2 is YSLEER in the germline V gene. The CDR3 is CASSRRTSGGATIYEQFF. CDR3 in DNA: TGCGCCAGCAGCCGGAGGACTAGCGGGGGGGCAACTATCTATGAGCAGTTCTTC.

Turning to this clone: An end of the junction does not agree with germline; a read error may underlie this. The V gene is TRBV25-1, the J gene TRBJ2-7; D is possibly TRBD1 (6 bases). The CDR3 runs to 17 residues. CDR1 MGHDK and CDR2 SYGVNS come from the germline V gene. CDR3 loop: CASREFLPGRGTYEQYF. DNA for the CDR3: TGTGCCAGCAGAGAATTTTTACCCGGCAGGGGCACCTACGAGCAGTACTTC.

The chain links TRBV11-2 to TRBJ1-6; maybe TRBD1 (6 bases). The germline CDR1 and CDR2 sequences are SGHAT and FQNNGV. Between the trimmed V and J ends, which lost 3 bases and 9 bases, there was a span of 12 bases. The CDR3 runs 14 residues. CDR3 coding DNA: TGTGCCAGCAGCTTCGAGGGGGTGAGTTCACCCCTCCACTTT. Amino acid sequence: CASSFEGVSSPLHF.